This T cell receptor (beta chain) came from a study of T cell changes during pregnancy in multiple sclerosis (dated by TCRdb to between 2019 and 2020). With respect to the entire study: The study looked at changes in the T cell repertoire across pregnancy in women with multiple sclerosis.

Libraries were made using the immunoSEQ multiplex PCR assay. The immuneACCESS repertoire file appears here via TCRdb, limited to in-frame rearrangements. These files lack a portion of the clones; in checked studies, under half of the deficit traces to unresolved V genes, and the cause of the others is not known. Counted in this sample were 22,000 or so clones; approximately 89% of them appeared once. The leading ten clones occupy around 0.57% of the sample. The CDR3 holds 14 amino acids from the cysteine to the phenylalanine. Only the CDR3 part of the read is kept: 42 bases, read in frame from the first base. Reading the germline V gene (reference sequence) gives CDR1 SGHNT and CDR2 YYREEE. Here V drops 6 bases and J drops 3 bases, and the junction holds 7 bases not matched to any gene. A note on this clone: Its antigen remains undetermined. The record has no base qualities; no much larger clone is one base away.

This receptor was obtained from a female donor in good health, enrolled as a control in a pregnancy study. The rearrangement joined TRBV5-4 to TRBJ1-2, with TRBD1 matching 8 junction bases. The material was CD4+ T cells from peripheral blood mononuclear cells, obtained after pregnancy. In nucleotides, the sequence is TGTGCCAGCACCGTGGACAGGGAGCACTATGGCTACACCTTC. The resulting protein is CASTVDREHYGYTF.